These 30 T cell receptor beta chains were all obtained from the same sample, sequenced in a study of post-analysis software for immune sequencing data. General study results and limits: Compared with controls, patients had more of five or six TRBV segments, including TRBV5-6, TRBV5-1 and TRBV20-1.

Which antigens these TCRs recognize remains unknown. The authors incorporated unique molecular identifiers into the TCR beta cDNA libraries. Each CDR3 protein gets one entry after TCRdb re-called the PCR reads with MiXCR. Here the sample spans about 540,000 distinct CDR3 sequences, approximately 34% being singletons. The sample comprised blood. The source of these receptors is a girl aged 2 to 17 with multiple sclerosis.

This clonotype was detected a few times. This chain uses TRBV15 with TRBJ2-1, with 10 nucleotides matching TRBD2. V lost 1 base and J lost 7; bases outside the gene matches: 7. CDR1 is LNHNV, CDR2 YYDKDF, per germline (reference sequence). The CDR3 runs to 16 residues. The DNA of the CDR3 is TGTGCCACCAGCAGAGCGGGCGGGACTAGCGAGAATGAGCAGTTCTTC. Translation: CATSRAGGTSENEQFF.

This clonotype was recorded once. This chain joins TRBV20-1 and TRBJ1-2; D gene uncertain. Trimming shortened V by 0 bases and J by 9 bases, and 5 bases separated the two germline ends. The germline V gene encodes CDR1 DFQATT and CDR2 SNEGSKA (reference sequence). The CDR3 consists of 10 residues. CDR3 DNA: TGCAGTGCTAGAGAGCGCCGCTACACCTTC. Amino acids: CSARERRYTF.

This sequence joins TRBV7-2 and TRBJ1-2; a possible D gene is TRBD1 (5 bases). CDR1 SGHTA and CDR2 FQGNSA come from the germline V gene. Trimming took 5 bases from V and 7 from J, leaving 17 bases between them. The CDR3 totals 14 residues. CDR3 amino acids: CASSAPGRRGGYTF. The DNA of the CDR3 is TGTGCCAGCAGCGCACCGGGACGGAGGGGTGGCTACACCTTC.

CDR3 amino acids: CATSRVGGPSGFVLTF. The CDR3 bases are TGTGCCACCAGCAGAGTTGGCGGACCTTCGGGCTTCGTCCTGACTTTC. The chain combines TRBV15 with TRBJ2-6, with D hard to call. The CDR3 consists of 16 residues. Germline lookup yields CDR1 LNHNV and CDR2 YYDKDF (reference sequence). V shed 1 base and J shed 12 bases, with 19 bases lying between them.

The rearrangement joins TRBV7-2 to TRBJ1-1, with D maybe TRBD1 (5 bases). The CDR3 is 15 residues long. Germline CDR1 is SGHTA and CDR2 is FQGNSA. The V gene lost 5 bases and the J gene lost 0 bases, with 13 bases spanning the gap. The CDR3 loop is CASSPRGGMNTEAFF. The CDR3 region has the DNA TGTGCCAGCAGCCCCCGGGGGGGGATGAACACTGAAGCTTTCTTT.

The V and J genes are TRBV29-1 and TRBJ1-2; maybe TRBD1 (5 bases). CDR3 length equals 12 residues. CDR1 SQVTM and CDR2 ANQGSEA come from the germline V gene. V was cut by 5 bases and J by 3 bases, with 10 bases left in between. The CDR3 DNA reads as TGCAGCGTTAACCGGGACGACTATGGCTACACCTTC. Translated: CSVNRDDYGYTF. Looking up the rest from reference TRBV29-1 and TRBJ1-2 gives the full variable domain: SAVISQKPSRDICQRGTSLTIQCQVDSQVTMMFWYRQQPGQSLTLIATANQGSEATYESGFVIDKFPISRPNLTFSTLTVSNMSPEDSSIYLCSVNRDDYGYTFGSGTRLTVV.

The rearrangement uses TRBV15 and TRBJ1-1, with D uncertain. The CDR3 consists of 14 residues. V shed 10 bases and J shed 1 base, with 16 bases lying between them. Germline CDR1 reads LNHNV; CDR2 reads YYDKDF (reference sequence). The CDR3 loop is CAICPGRSNTEAFF. CDR3 sequence (DNA): TGTGCCATCTGTCCAGGACGGTCGAACACTGAAGCTTTCTTT. Together with reference TRBV15 and TRBJ1-1, the CDR3 gives the full variable domain: DAMVIQNPRYQVTQFGKPVTLSCSQTLNHNVMYWYQQKSSQAPKLLFHYYDKDFNNEADTPDNFQSRRPNTSFCFLDIRSPGLGDTAMYLCAICPGRSNTEAFFGQGTRLTVV.

The CDR3 loop reads CASKSGDTEAFF. The CDR3 nucleotides read TGTGCCAGTAAATCAGGGGACACTGAAGCTTTCTTT. The chain joins TRBV6-6 to TRBJ1-1, with D perhaps matching TRBD1 (6 bases). The CDR3 extends over 12 amino acids. With 9 bases removed from V and 3 bases from J, the gap between germline ends came to 11 bases. Germline values: CDR1 MNHNY, CDR2 SVGAGI (reference sequence).

This clonotype was seen a handful of times. CDR3 nucleotide sequence: TGTGCCAGTGGGACAAGTACTCAAGAGACCCAGTACTTC. This sequence encodes CASGTSTQETQYF. The chain links TRBV19 to TRBJ2-5; TRBD1 is a possible D gene (6 bases). CDR3 length: 13 amino acids. Deletions cut 8 bases from V and 2 bases from J, with 12 bases between. CDR1 LNHDA and CDR2 SQIVND come from the germline V gene (reference sequence).

CDR3 loop: CSACGQETQFF. In nucleotides, the CDR3 is TGCAGCGCCTGCGGGCAAGAGACCCAGTTCTTC. The rearrangement links TRBV29-1 to TRBJ2-5; D may be TRBD2 (5 bases). The J call may be faulty, since TRBJ2-1 better matches the DNA end. The germline gives CDR1 SQVTM, CDR2 ANQGSEA. The CDR3 has 11 residues.

The chain employs TRBV5-1 and TRBJ2-4; the D is unclear. The V gene lost 0 bases and the J gene lost 8 bases, with 12 bases spanning the gap. CDR1 is SGHRS and CDR2 is YFSETQ in the germline V gene. This CDR3 spans 14 amino acids. The CDR3 loop reads CASSLAINTHIQYF. CDR3 in DNA: TGCGCCAGCAGCTTGGCTATTAACACACACATTCAGTACTTC.

The rearrangement uses TRBV29-1 and TRBJ2-5, with 9 bases lining up with TRBD1. CDR3 length: 14 amino acids. Germline V gene sequence: CDR1 SQVTM, CDR2 ANQGSEA. V shed 5 bases and J 5 bases; nucleotides not matched to a gene: 9. CDR3 protein: CSVSVQGAGETQYF. CDR3 sequence (DNA): TGCAGCGTTTCTGTACAGGGGGCAGGGGAGACCCAGTACTTC.

Of note for this clonotype: Given a much more abundant clone one base away, this may be a read error. The chain links TRBV2 to TRBJ2-1, with 10 bases fitting TRBD2. CDR1 is SNHLY, CDR2 FYNNEI, per germline. The junction had 11 bases not matched to a gene; V was cut back by 10 bases and J by 5 bases. The length of the CDR3 is 15 residues. The CDR3 loop is CATSQLAGDHNEQFF. CDR3 bases: TGTGCCACGTCCCAGCTAGCGGGGGACCACAATGAGCAGTTCTTC.

The chain couples TRBV6-1 to TRBJ2-2; D might be TRBD1 or TRBD2, each matching 6 bases. Germline CDR1 MNHNS, CDR2 SASEGT. The CDR3 sequence is 14 residues long. V lost 4 bases and J 7 bases, leaving 13 bases between the germline ends. The CDR3: CASSAEGGSGELFF. The CDR3 coding sequence is TGTGCCAGCAGTGCGGAGGGGGGTAGCGGGGAGCTGTTTTTT.

This clonotype was detected a few times. This clone may be a read error of a much larger clone one base away. V usage is TRBV7-9 and J usage is TRBJ1-1; a possible D gene is TRBD1 (6 bases). V lost 5 bases and J 1 base, leaving 11 bases between the germline ends. Germline-derived CDR1 and CDR2 are SEHNR and FQNEAQ (reference sequence). CDR3 length equals 14 residues. As DNA, the CDR3 is TGTGCCAGCAGCGCCGGACAGAAGAACACTGAAGCTTTCTTT. Translation gives CASSAGQKNTEAFF.

Note on this clonotype: At one end the junction does not follow the germline gene, possibly because of a read error. The chain employs TRBV6-5 and TRBJ2-2; either TRBD1 or TRBD2 may fit D (5 bases each). The germline CDR1 and CDR2 sequences are MNHEY and SVGAGI. This CDR3 spans 15 amino acids. The CDR3 DNA reads as TGTGCCAGCAGTCGGGGCGAATCGAATACCGGGGAGCTGTTTTTT. It is translated as CASSRGESNTGELFF.

This clonotype was detected a few times. This rearrangement joins TRBV27 to TRBJ1-1, with D unclear. Trimming stripped 2 bases from V and 8 bases from J, with 12 bases between. The CDR3 has 13 residues. Germline V CDR1 and CDR2: MNHEY, SMNVEV (reference sequence). This chain's CDR3 is CASSLRSQVEAFF. The CDR3 DNA follows: TGTGCCAGCAGTTTAAGATCTCAGGTCGAAGCTTTCTTT.

This chain connects TRBV12-3 or TRBV12-4 to TRBJ1-5, with unresolved D. The CDR3 has 12 residues. The ends were cut back, 3 bases at V and 7 bases at J, with 7 bases in the middle. CDR3 region: CASSLFPQPQHF. For the CDR3, the DNA is TGTGCCAGCAGTTTGTTTCCACAGCCCCAGCATTTT.

This clonotype showed up just a few times. This chain links TRBV6-1 with TRBJ2-3, with 7 bases fitting TRBD2. CDR3 length: 15 residues. Germline V gene sequence: CDR1 MNHNS, CDR2 SASEGT. The V segment lost 8 bases and the J segment 4 bases; nucleotides outside the gene matches: 12. DNA of the CDR3: TGTGCCAGCCTAAGGGGACTAAGCGGATCAGATACGCAGTATTTT. It yields the protein CASLRGLSGSDTQYF.

Note on this clonotype: The junction and the germline gene differ at one end; a read error may be behind it. This rearrangement joins TRBV12-3 or TRBV12-4 to TRBJ2-2, with a weak D call TRBD2 (6 bases). CDR3 length: 12 amino acids. The CDR3 protein is CASSHRGGERFF. The CDR3 coding sequence is TGTGCCAGCAGTCACAGAGGCGGGGAGCGGTTTTTT.

A few counts support this clonotype. The gene calls are TRBV24-1 and TRBJ1-5; D is uncertain. The CDR3 covers 13 residues. Trimming took 6 bases from V and 1 from J, leaving 6 bases between them. The V gene's germline CDR1 is KGHDR and CDR2 SFDVKD. The CDR3 is CATSRGSNQPQHF. Here the CDR3 DNA reads TGTGCCACCAGTCGAGGAAGCAATCAGCCCCAGCATTTT.

The chain joins TRBV27 to TRBJ1-6, with TRBD1 matching 8 bases. Germline CDR1 MNHEY, CDR2 SMNVEV (reference sequence). This CDR3 region has 16 residues. With 2 bases clipped from V and 9 bases from J, the junction kept 9 bases outside the gene matches. This CDR3 is CASSLLDTGGSSPLHF. CDR3 bases: TGTGCCAGCAGTTTACTCGATACAGGGGGGTCTTCACCCCTCCACTTT.

V gene TRBV10-1 combines with J gene TRBJ2-5; 7 bases line up with TRBD1. Germline V gives CDR1 WNHNN, CDR2 SYGVQD (reference sequence). The CDR3 covers 13 residues. V was clipped by 6 bases and J by 4 bases; unmatched bases: 5. The CDR3 spells CASSDRAGETQYF. The CDR3 DNA reads TGCGCCAGCAGCGACAGGGCAGGAGAGACCCAGTACTTC.

The chain carries TRBV20-1 and TRBJ2-7; 8 bases match TRBD2. V was clipped by 5 bases and J by 0 bases; unmatched bases: 3. The germline CDR1 and CDR2 sequences are DFQATT and SNEGSKA (reference sequence). The CDR3 is 13 residues long. In nucleotides, the CDR3 is TGCAGTGCTTCCAGCGGGAGCTCCTACGAGCAGTACTTC. Protein: CSASSGSSYEQYF.

This chain uses TRBV12-3 or TRBV12-4 with TRBJ2-5; 9 bases align to TRBD1. The V segment lost 7 bases and the J segment 11 bases; nucleotides outside the gene matches: 14. The length of the CDR3 is 14 residues. This CDR3 reads CASTPGQGNNEQYF. CDR3 coding DNA: TGTGCCAGCACCCCTGGACAGGGGAACAATGAGCAGTACTTC.

This clonotype was counted ten times or more. J is TRBJ2-7 and V is TRBV29-1; 8 bases are shared with TRBD1. Germline loops: CDR1 SQVTM, CDR2 ANQGSEA. The CDR3 length is 12 residues. With 5 bases clipped from V and 6 bases from J, the junction kept 6 bases outside the gene matches. CDR3 residues: CSVRTGLGEQYF. In DNA, the CDR3 is TGCAGCGTTCGGACAGGGTTGGGCGAGCAGTACTTC.

Ten or more counts support this clonotype. The rearrangement links TRBV29-1 to TRBJ2-7, with unresolved D. The CDR3 has 11 residues. In germline, CDR1 is SQVTM, CDR2 ANQGSEA. Between the trimmed V and J ends, which lost 6 bases and 0 bases, there was a span of 6 bases. CDR3 protein: CSVITSYEQYF. The CDR3 region has the DNA TGCAGCGTGATAACCTCCTACGAGCAGTACTTC.

This clonotype has a count of ten or more. The V call is TRBV6-5, the J call TRBJ2-7; 10 bases fit TRBD2. The length of the CDR3 is 15 residues. V shed 5 bases and J 5 bases; nucleotides not matched to a gene: 9. Germline V lookup: CDR1 MNHEY, CDR2 SVGAGI. The CDR3 reads CASSAPGLATNEQYF. CDR3 sequence (DNA): TGTGCCAGCAGTGCTCCGGGACTAGCGACCAACGAGCAGTACTTC.

This clonotype was counted a few times. The gene calls are TRBV25-1 and TRBJ2-3, with 10 nucleotides matching TRBD2. The CDR3 spans 16 residues. Germline V gene sequence: CDR1 MGHDK, CDR2 SYGVNS. Trimming at V came to 4 bases and at J to 3 bases, leaving 7 bases not matched to a gene. CDR3 protein: CASSGRLAGVTDTQYF. The CDR3 DNA reads as TGTGCCAGCAGTGGTAGACTAGCGGGCGTGACAGATACGCAGTATTTT. Variable domain in full (rest from reference TRBV25-1 and TRBJ2-3): EADIYQTPRYLVIGTGKKITLECSQTMGHDKMYWYQQDPGMELHLIHYSYGVNSTEKGDLSSESTVSRIRTEHFPLTLESARPSHTSQYLCASSGRLAGVTDTQYFGPGTRLTVL.

The DNA of the CDR3 is TGTGCCAGCAGTGAAAACGCGGGGGGGTTCTTC. This sequence encodes CASSENAGGFF. This chain links TRBV2 with TRBJ2-1; 8 bases are shared with TRBD2. The CDR3 extends over 11 amino acids. Germline V gene sequence: CDR1 SNHLY, CDR2 FYNNEI. V shed 2 bases and J 15 bases; nucleotides not matched to a gene: 3.